These T cell receptor beta chains were read from a single sample in a study of post-analysis software for immune sequencing data. TCRdb re-called the PCR reads through MiXCR, storing one row per CDR3 protein. The profile covers about 820,000 distinct CDR3 sequences, with roughly 50% appearing a single time and roughly 4.4% taken by the ten largest. Sample: blood. The source of these receptors is a girl between 10 and 17 years old with multiple sclerosis. The CDR3 runs from the conserved cysteine through the conserved F or W. D genes are given only for firm matches. Size values are once, few and many counts, or a class for expanded clones, and some rows have none.

CDR3aa	CDR3nt	d_gene	v_gene	j_gene	abundance
CASSSRGVLQETQYF	TGTGCCAGCAGTTCTCGCGGGGTCCTCCAAGAGACCCAGTACTTC	.	TRBV12-3/TRBV12-4	TRBJ2-5	few
CASSLTLASAQETQYF	TGTGCCAGCAGTTTAACGCTAGCTAGCGCTCAAGAGACCCAGTACTTC	.	TRBV12-3/TRBV12-4	TRBJ2-5	.
CSVEPLYSYNEQFF	TGCAGCGTTGAACCCCTATACTCCTACAATGAGCAGTTCTTC	.	TRBV29-1	TRBJ2-1	.
CASSLQPVVGAYGYTF	TGCGCCAGCAGCTTGCAGCCGGTTGTGGGGGCGTATGGCTACACCTTC	.	TRBV5-1	TRBJ1-2	few
CASSQIPGQGTAFF	TGTGCCAGCAGCCAAATTCCGGGACAGGGAACGGCTTTCTTT	TRBD1	TRBV3-1	TRBJ1-1	.
CASSSTGATNEKLFF	TGCGCCAGCAGCTCTACAGGTGCAACTAATGAAAAACTGTTTTTT	.	TRBV5-1	TRBJ1-4	.
CSATGDRDTEAFF	TGCAGTGCTACTGGTGACAGGGACACTGAAGCTTTCTTT	TRBD1	TRBV20-1	TRBJ1-1	.
CASRPLASLHEQYF	TGTGCCAGCAGACCGCTAGCAAGCTTACACGAGCAGTACTTC	.	TRBV6-5	TRBJ2-7	few
CSARDSTRGDTQYF	TGCAGTGCTAGAGATAGCACTAGGGGAGATACGCAGTATTTT	.	TRBV20-1	TRBJ2-3	.
CASSPSPIGTQYF	TGTGCCAGCAGTCCTTCCCCCATCGGGACCCAGTACTTC	.	TRBV12-3/TRBV12-4	TRBJ2-5	few
CAISSGDTYSYEQYF	TGTGCCATCAGCTCGGGGGACACCTACTCCTACGAGCAGTACTTC	.	TRBV10-3	TRBJ2-7	few
CSAQTGGSYNSPLHF	TGCAGTGCTCAGACAGGGGGATCCTATAATTCACCCCTCCACTTT	TRBD1	TRBV20-1	TRBJ1-6	.
CATSGAWGDTQYF	TGTGCCACCTCAGGGGCTTGGGGGGATACGCAGTATTTT	.	TRBV15	TRBJ2-3	few
CASSLTGGQEKEAFF	TGTGCCAGCAGCTTAACAGGGGGACAGGAAAAGGAAGCTTTCTTT	TRBD1	TRBV7-3	TRBJ1-1	.
CASSLGGPEQYF	TGCGCCAGCAGCCTCGGAGGCCCTGAGCAGTACTTC	.	TRBV5-1	TRBJ2-7	.
CSAPDSGRDTQYF	TGCAGTGCTCCCGACTCGGGCAGAGATACGCAGTATTTT	.	TRBV20-1	TRBJ2-3	.
CASSQGTQTGTQYF	TGTGCCAGCAGCCAAGGGACCCAGACGGGGACCCAGTACTTC	.	TRBV3-1	TRBJ2-5	.
CASSTQGVDEQYF	TGTGCCAGCAGCACTCAAGGGGTTGACGAGCAGTACTTC	.	TRBV7-6	TRBJ2-7	.
CASSSSWGYDSPLHF	TGTGCCAGCAGCTCCTCATGGGGGTATGATTCACCCCTCCACTTT	.	TRBV11-2	TRBJ1-6	.
CASSLEDRSRDTEAFF	TGTGCCAGCAGCTTGGAGGACAGATCTAGGGACACTGAAGCTTTCTTT	.	TRBV5-6	TRBJ1-1	.
CASSLRPGSQPQHF	TGTGCCAGCAGTTTAAGGCCAGGAAGTCAGCCCCAGCATTTT	.	TRBV28	TRBJ1-5	once
CASSAPQGDTGERFF	TGCGCCAGCAGCGCCCCGCAGGGGGACACCGGGGAGCGGTTTTTT	TRBD1	TRBV5-1	TRBJ2-2	.
CSARDSGTHSYEQYF	TGCAGTGCTAGAGATAGCGGGACACATTCCTACGAGCAGTACTTC	TRBD2	TRBV20-1	TRBJ2-7	.
CSARDEWDRGKYEQYF	TGCAGTGCTAGAGATGAATGGGACAGGGGGAAGTACGAGCAGTACTTC	TRBD1	TRBV20-1	TRBJ2-7	.
CASSSQGLAYNEQFF	TGTGCCAGCAGCTCTCAGGGACTTGCCTACAATGAGCAGTTCTTC	.	TRBV7-2	TRBJ2-1	.
CASRYADEQFF	TGTGCCAGCAGGTATGCGGATGAGCAGTTCTTC	.	TRBV7-9	TRBJ2-1	.
CSVAVVSYNEQFF	TGCAGCGTTGCTGTCGTCTCCTACAATGAGCAGTTCTTC	.	TRBV29-1	TRBJ2-1	.
CASSLTQGLAKNIQYF	TGTGCCAGCAGTTTAACGCAGGGGCTAGCCAAAAACATCCAGTACTTC	.	TRBV12-3/TRBV12-4	TRBJ2-4	.
CASSLTIRQTSETQYF	TGTGCCAGCAGCTTAACCATCCGACAGACGTCCGAGACCCAGTACTTC	.	TRBV11-2	TRBJ2-5	few
CAISESEGYGTEAFF	TGTGCCATCAGTGAGTCTGAGGGGTACGGCACTGAAGCTTTCTTT	.	TRBV10-3	TRBJ1-1	.
CASSDLPGSGGYTF	TGTGCCAGCAGTGACTTGCCCGGGTCAGGCGGCTACACCTTC	.	TRBV6-4	TRBJ1-2	.
CASSLSTSGNQGTQYF	TGCGCCAGCAGCTTGTCAACTAGCGGGAACCAAGGGACCCAGTACTTC	TRBD2	TRBV5-1	TRBJ2-5	.
CASSLNPRGEYEQYF	TGTGCCAGCAGCTTAAACCCAAGGGGGGAGTACGAGCAGTACTTC	.	TRBV7-3	TRBJ2-7	.
CASSYKGEGAGTEAFF	TGCGCCAGCAGCTACAAGGGGGAGGGGGCGGGCACTGAAGCTTTCTTT	TRBD1	TRBV5-1	TRBJ1-1	.
CASSPPWERADTQYF	TGTGCCAGCAGTCCACCGTGGGAGCGCGCAGATACGCAGTATTTT	.	TRBV12-3/TRBV12-4	TRBJ2-3	.
CSARDPKLGEKLFF	TGCAGTGCTAGAGATCCGAAGCTAGGTGAAAAACTGTTTTTT	.	TRBV20-1	TRBJ1-4	.
CASSTRTSPSYNEQFF	TGTGCCAGCAGTACCAGGACTAGCCCATCCTACAATGAGCAGTTCTTC	TRBD2	TRBV28	TRBJ2-1	.
CASSSYLATQFF	TGTGCCAGCAGTTCGTACTTGGCAACGCAGTTCTTC	.	TRBV12-3/TRBV12-4	TRBJ2-1	.
CSARDLGREETQYF	TGCAGTGCTAGAGATTTGGGCAGGGAAGAGACCCAGTACTTC	.	TRBV20-1	TRBJ2-5	few
CSAARTGAEAFF	TGCAGTGCCGCGAGGACCGGCGCTGAAGCTTTCTTT	.	TRBV20-1	TRBJ1-1	.
CASSYSVAGKSTDTQYF	TGTGCCAGCAGTTACTCTGTCGCGGGGAAGAGCACAGATACGCAGTATTTT	.	TRBV6-6	TRBJ2-3	.
CASSDGTGAEQYF	TGTGCCAGCAGCGACGGGACAGGGGCCGAGCAGTACTTC	TRBD1	TRBV7-8	TRBJ2-7	.
CSARTSGGSSSYNEQFF	TGCAGCGCTCGGACTAGCGGGGGCTCCAGCTCCTACAATGAGCAGTTCTTC	TRBD2	TRBV29-1	TRBJ2-1	.
CASDPGSYYEQYF	TGCGCCAGCGACCCCGGGAGCTACTACGAGCAGTACTTC	.	TRBV23-1	TRBJ2-7	.
CASTLSGYEQFF	TGCGCCAGCACCCTAAGCGGCTATGAGCAGTTCTTC	.	TRBV5-1	TRBJ2-1	.
CATGTSGGSSYNEQFF	TGTGCCACCGGGACTAGCGGGGGGAGCTCCTACAATGAGCAGTTCTTC	TRBD2	TRBV10-3	TRBJ2-1	.
CASSPWTGVYEQYF	TGCGCCAGCAGCCCCTGGACAGGGGTATACGAGCAGTACTTC	TRBD1	TRBV5-1	TRBJ2-7	few
CASSGGPAGGPGDTQYF	TGTGCCAGCAGCGGGGGACCAGCGGGGGGGCCAGGGGATACGCAGTATTTT	TRBD2	TRBV5-5	TRBJ2-3	.
CSVDKAAGRNYNEQYF	TGCAGCGTTGACAAGGCGGCGGGACGGAACTACAATGAGCAGTACTTC	.	TRBV29-1	TRBJ2-7	few
CASSFDQNQPQHF	TGTGCCAGCAGTTTCGACCAGAATCAGCCCCAGCATTTT	.	TRBV27	TRBJ1-5	.
CSVVGQGNQETQYF	TGCAGCGTGGTGGGACAGGGAAACCAAGAGACCCAGTACTTC	TRBD1	TRBV29-1	TRBJ2-5	once
CASSLAIRGQGASTGANVLTF	TGTGCCAGCAGCTTAGCCATCAGAGGACAGGGGGCCTCCACTGGGGCCAACGTCCTGACTTTC	TRBD1	TRBV7-6	TRBJ2-6	few
CASSPKSSTDTQYF	TGTGCCAGCAGCCCTAAATCTAGCACAGATACGCAGTATTTT	.	TRBV27	TRBJ2-3	once
CSARSPGQAKNIQYF	TGCAGTGCTAGATCCCCGGGACAGGCCAAAAACATTCAGTACTTC	TRBD1	TRBV20-1	TRBJ2-4	few
CSVLLYEQYF	TGCAGCGTCTTACTATACGAGCAGTACTTC	.	TRBV29-1	TRBJ2-7	.
CASSPAGQGAQPQHF	TGTGCCAGCAGCCCTGCTGGGCAGGGGGCCCAGCCCCAGCATTTT	TRBD1	TRBV7-9	TRBJ1-5	few
CASSYWQGPPGETQYF	TGTGCCAGCAGTTACTGGCAGGGGCCCCCCGGAGAGACCCAGTACTTC	.	TRBV6-2/TRBV6-3	TRBJ2-5	.
CASSPIRRYNEQFF	TGTGCCAGCAGTCCGATCAGGCGGTACAATGAGCAGTTCTTC	.	TRBV28	TRBJ2-1	.